This section outlines one T cell receptor beta chain sequence together with its context. The specificity of this receptor is unknown. Per-base quality was not reported, and no clone a single base away is much larger than it. The study evaluated CTLA-4 blockade (ipilimumab) given together with focal radiation therapy in patients who had chemo-refractory metastatic non-small-cell lung cancer. From V the trimming removes 0 bases and from J it removes 10 bases, while the gene matches leave 8 bases of the junction unaccounted for. The cysteine opens and the phenylalanine closes a CDR3 of 13 amino acids. The retained sequence is limited to the CDR3, 39 bases, with the frame set at the first base. CDR1 and CDR2, looked up from the germline V gene, are SQVTM and ANQGSEA. The data originate from a study of radiotherapy plus CTLA-4 blockade in lung cancer (dated by TCRdb to the late 2010s). Regarding the research as a whole: Among the enrolled patients, approximately 18% had an objective response, and less than 40% reached disease control. Overall study outcomes, separate from this receptor: The strongest predictors of response, as reported, were early dynamic changes in blood T cell clones along with a rise in serum interferon-beta after radiation. After treatment with radiotherapy and ipilimumab, TCR clones that originated in tumors expanded in peripheral blood.

The receptor library was made with the immunoSEQ multiplex PCR assay. This immuneACCESS table, as held by TCRdb, lists in-frame sequences with V and J called but not all clones. Of the missing ones, under half trace to an unresolved V gene in checked studies; the others have no known cause. This sample has tens of thousands of clones in its table, and 60% to 80% of those were observed once. The leading ten clones occupy 8.5% to 14% of the sample. The sequence was obtained from a human donor with non-small cell lung cancer who had stable disease on radiotherapy plus ipilimumab. Specimen: peripheral blood, collected from a patient treated with radiotherapy plus ipilimumab. This sequence uses TRBV29-1 and TRBJ1-1, and 7 junction bases match TRBD1. The CDR3 region has the sequence CSVEEAQGQRAFF. Read as DNA, the sequence is TGCAGCGTTGAAGAGGCACAGGGACAGAGAGCTTTCTTT.